This T cell receptor beta chain was sequenced during a study of blood T cells in healthy people across ages. From germline, CDR1 is DFQATT and CDR2 SNEGSKA (reference sequence). This CDR3 is 14 amino acids long. Between the trimmed V and J ends, which lost 5 bases and 0 bases, there was a span of 11 bases. A second PCR, run for about 7 to 11 cycles, used a sample-barcoded 5' primer plus a J-beta primer mix. CDR3-containing paired-end reads numbered at least 2.5 million in each sample. Using its own MiXCR run on the 5' RACE reads, TCRdb lists one record per CDR3 protein. The sample holds under 800,000 distinct CDR3 sequences, around 21% seen once.

The sample comprised blood. The clonotype originates from a man in his 70s in good health. The genes are TRBV20-1 and TRBJ1-5, with D uncertain. As DNA, the CDR3 is TGCAGTGCTGCCCCCGGATATAGCAATCAGCCCCAGCATTTT. This codes for CSAAPGYSNQPQHF.